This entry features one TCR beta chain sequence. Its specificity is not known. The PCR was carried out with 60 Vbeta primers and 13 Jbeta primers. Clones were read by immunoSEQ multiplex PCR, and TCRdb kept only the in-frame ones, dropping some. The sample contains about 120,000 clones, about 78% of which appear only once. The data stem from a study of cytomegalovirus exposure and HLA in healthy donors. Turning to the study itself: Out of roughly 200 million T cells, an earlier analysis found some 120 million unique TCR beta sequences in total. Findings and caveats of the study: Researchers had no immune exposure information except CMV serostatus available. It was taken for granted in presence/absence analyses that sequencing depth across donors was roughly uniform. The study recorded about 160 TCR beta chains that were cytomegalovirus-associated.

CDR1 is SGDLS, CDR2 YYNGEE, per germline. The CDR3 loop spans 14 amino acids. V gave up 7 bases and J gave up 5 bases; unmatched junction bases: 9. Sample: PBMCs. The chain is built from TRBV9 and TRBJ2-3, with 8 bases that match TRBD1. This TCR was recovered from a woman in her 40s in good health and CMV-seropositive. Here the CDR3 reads CASPGGRVRDTQYF. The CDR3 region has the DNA TGTGCCAGCCCAGGGGGCCGCGTACGAGATACGCAGTATTTT.